This T cell receptor beta chain appears in the sequencing data of a study of cytomegalovirus exposure and HLA in healthy donors. General observations from the study: Later analysis demonstrated an association between a missense DCLRE1C variant and TCR beta V- and J-gene trimming.

Trimming removed 6 bases from V and 0 bases from J; junction bases left unmatched: 4. This CDR3 contains 14 residues. Germline V gene lookup returns CDR1 SEHNR and CDR2 FQNEAQ (reference sequence). As concerns this clone: Its antigen is unidentified.

PCR amplification relied on 60 Vbeta primers (plus 13 Jbeta primers). Produced via immunoSEQ multiplex PCR; TCRdb's table is partial and in-frame only. The table lists some 130,000 clones, approximately 82% of them singletons, with approximately 3% in the top ten. The chain couples TRBV7-9 to TRBJ1-1; TRBD1 matches 7 bases. The sequenced sample was PBMCs. The source is a boy aged 2 to 9 in good health and CMV-seronegative. CDR3: CASSYTGVNTEAFF. The CDR3, as DNA: TGTGCCAGCAGTTATACAGGGGTGAACACTGAAGCTTTCTTT.